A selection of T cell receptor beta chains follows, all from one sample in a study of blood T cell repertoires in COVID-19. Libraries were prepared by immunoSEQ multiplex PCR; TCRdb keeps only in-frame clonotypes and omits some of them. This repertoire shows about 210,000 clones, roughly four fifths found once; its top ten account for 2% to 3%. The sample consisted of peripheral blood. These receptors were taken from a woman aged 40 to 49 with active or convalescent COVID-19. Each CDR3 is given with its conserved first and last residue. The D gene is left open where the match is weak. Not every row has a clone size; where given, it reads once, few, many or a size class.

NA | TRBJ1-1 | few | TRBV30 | CAWAEGGITEAFF | TGTGCCTGGGCCGAGGGGGGGATCACTGAAGCTTTCTTT
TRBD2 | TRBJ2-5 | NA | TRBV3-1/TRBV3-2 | CASSPLAGGGETQYF | TGTGCCAGCAGCCCCCTAGCGGGAGGGGGAGAGACCCAGTACTTC
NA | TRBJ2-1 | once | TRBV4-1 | CASSQVGAGRYNEQFF | TGCGCCAGCAGCCAAGTGGGGGCGGGTAGGTACAATGAGCAGTTCTTC
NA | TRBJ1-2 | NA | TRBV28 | CASSLRGYGYTF | TGTGCCAGCAGTTTGCGCGGCTATGGCTACACCTTC
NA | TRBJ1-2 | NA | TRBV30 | CAWRQDYGYTF | TGTGCCTGGAGACAGGACTATGGCTACACCTTC
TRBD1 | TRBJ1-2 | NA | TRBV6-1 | CASSEVRGQGARYTF | TGTGCCAGCAGTGAAGTCCGGGGACAGGGGGCTCGCTACACCTTC
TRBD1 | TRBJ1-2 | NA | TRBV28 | CASSLNRGGNYGYTF | TGTGCCAGCAGTTTAAACAGGGGTGGTAACTATGGCTACACCTTC
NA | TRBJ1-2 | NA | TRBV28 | CASSLAQGRDYGYTF | TGTGCCAGCAGTTTAGCCCAGGGCCGGGACTATGGCTACACCTTC
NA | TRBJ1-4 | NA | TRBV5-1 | CASSLATVGGGNEKLFF | TGCGCCAGCAGCTTGGCCACGGTCGGGGGAGGTAATGAAAAACTGTTTTTT
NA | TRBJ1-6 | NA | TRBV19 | CASSIVLQTDYNSPLHF | TGTGCCAGTAGTATTGTTCTCCAGACTGATTATAATTCACCCCTCCACTTT
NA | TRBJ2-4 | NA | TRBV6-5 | CASTDKTVAKNIQYF | TGTGCCAGCACCGATAAGACAGTAGCCAAAAACATTCAGTACTTC
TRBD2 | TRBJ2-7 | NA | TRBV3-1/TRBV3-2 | CASSPGLAGVREQYF | TGTGCCAGCAGCCCCGGACTAGCGGGAGTAAGGGAGCAGTACTTC
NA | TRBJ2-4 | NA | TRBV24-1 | CATSDSDRAKNIQYF | TGTGCCACCAGTGACAGTGACAGAGCCAAAAACATTCAGTACTTC
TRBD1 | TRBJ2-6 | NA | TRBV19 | CASSTTGVGANVLTF | TGTGCCAGTAGTACGACAGGGGTAGGGGCCAACGTCCTGACTTTC
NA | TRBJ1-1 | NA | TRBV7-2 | CASRETGTWPAFF | TGTGCCAGCAGGGAGACCGGGACATGGCCCGCTTTCTTT
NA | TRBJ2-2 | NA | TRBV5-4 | CASSSGTEWTGELFF | TGTGCCAGCAGCTCCGGGACTGAATGGACCGGGGAGCTGTTTTTT
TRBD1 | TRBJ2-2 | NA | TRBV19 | CASLQGASTGELFF | TGTGCCAGCCTACAGGGGGCGAGCACCGGGGAGCTGTTTTTT
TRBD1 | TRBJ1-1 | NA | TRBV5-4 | CASSLDRGRAEAFF | TGTGCCAGCAGCTTGGACAGGGGGCGCGCTGAAGCTTTCTTT
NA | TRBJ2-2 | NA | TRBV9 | CASSVVPGGDTGELFF | TGTGCCAGCAGCGTAGTTCCCGGGGGTGACACCGGGGAGCTGTTTTTT
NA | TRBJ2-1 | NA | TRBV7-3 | CASSLGLPQDEQFF | TGTGCCAGCAGCCTCGGATTGCCCCAGGATGAGCAGTTCTTC
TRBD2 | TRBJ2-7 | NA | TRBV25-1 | CASRTSGGYEQYF | TGTGCCAGCAGGACTAGCGGGGGCTACGAGCAGTACTTC
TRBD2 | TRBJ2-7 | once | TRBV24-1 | CATSEGVIASGSYEQYF | TGTGCCACCAGTGAGGGGGTGATCGCTAGCGGATCCTACGAGCAGTACTTC
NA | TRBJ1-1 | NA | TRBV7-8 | CASSLVVGLDTEAFF | TGTGCCAGCAGCTTAGTGGTGGGTCTAGACACTGAAGCTTTCTTT
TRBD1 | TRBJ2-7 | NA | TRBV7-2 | CASSWGQGVPYEQYF | TGTGCCAGCAGCTGGGGACAGGGGGTCCCCTACGAGCAGTACTTC
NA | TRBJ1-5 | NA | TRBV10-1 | CASSGPDKTSYSNQPQHF | TGCGCCAGCAGTGGTCCGGACAAGACCAGTTATAGCAATCAGCCCCAGCATTTT
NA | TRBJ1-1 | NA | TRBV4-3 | CASSRGGGGTEAFF | TGCGCCAGCAGCCGAGGGGGGGGAGGCACTGAAGCTTTCTTT
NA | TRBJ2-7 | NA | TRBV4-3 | CASSQDQNYEQYF | TGCGCCAGCAGCCAAGATCAAAACTACGAGCAGTACTTC